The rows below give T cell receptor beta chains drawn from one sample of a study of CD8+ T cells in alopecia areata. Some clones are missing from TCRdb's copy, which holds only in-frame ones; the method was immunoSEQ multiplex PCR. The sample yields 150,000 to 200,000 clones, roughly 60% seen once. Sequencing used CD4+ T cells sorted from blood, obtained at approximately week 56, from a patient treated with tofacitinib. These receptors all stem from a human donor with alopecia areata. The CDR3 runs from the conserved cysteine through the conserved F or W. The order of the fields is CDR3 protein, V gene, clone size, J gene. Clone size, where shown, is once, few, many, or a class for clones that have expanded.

CDR3 protein: CASSLDRWENTEAFF
V gene: TRBV5-1
clone size: many
J gene: TRBJ1-1

CDR3 protein: CSVRQDNQPQHF
V gene: TRBV29-1
clone size: .
J gene: TRBJ1-5

CDR3 protein: CASSPPIKGGGEQYF
V gene: TRBV18
clone size: few
J gene: TRBJ2-7

CDR3 protein: CASSLDRVNEQFF
V gene: TRBV6-5
clone size: few
J gene: TRBJ2-1

CDR3 protein: CASSPATGSGANVLTF
V gene: TRBV18
clone size: .
J gene: TRBJ2-6

CDR3 protein: CASSLGQSGHGYTF
V gene: TRBV7-9
clone size: .
J gene: TRBJ1-2

CDR3 protein: CAIRQAGPDEQYF
V gene: TRBV10-3
clone size: .
J gene: TRBJ2-7

CDR3 protein: CASSMLPPGGTNTGELFF
V gene: TRBV5-1
clone size: few
J gene: TRBJ2-2

CDR3 protein: CASSLGFPGQGLYEQYF
V gene: TRBV5-1
clone size: .
J gene: TRBJ2-7

CDR3 protein: CASSVASSGTQYF
V gene: TRBV9
clone size: .
J gene: TRBJ2-3

CDR3 protein: CASSIRVYEQFF
V gene: TRBV7-2
clone size: .
J gene: TRBJ2-1

CDR3 protein: CASSLAWGENIQYF
V gene: TRBV5-1
clone size: .
J gene: TRBJ2-4

CDR3 protein: CASSLALQGGNSPLHF
V gene: TRBV7-9
clone size: .
J gene: TRBJ1-6

CDR3 protein: CASSPGRAYEQYF
V gene: TRBV6-5
clone size: .
J gene: TRBJ2-7

CDR3 protein: CASSLGGSRQPQHF
V gene: TRBV5-1
clone size: once
J gene: TRBJ1-5

CDR3 protein: CASDAGPNTDTQYF
V gene: TRBV6-6
clone size: .
J gene: TRBJ2-3

CDR3 protein: CASSLAQGGIVETQYF
V gene: TRBV5-1
clone size: once
J gene: TRBJ2-5

CDR3 protein: CASSDTGTGERYDGYTF
V gene: TRBV5-1
clone size: .
J gene: TRBJ1-2

CDR3 protein: CASGRIPNEQYF
V gene: TRBV9
clone size: .
J gene: TRBJ2-7

CDR3 protein: CASSKNPRLAGEQYF
V gene: TRBV19
clone size: .
J gene: TRBJ2-7

CDR3 protein: CASSWGDQRDTQYF
V gene: TRBV7-9
clone size: few
J gene: TRBJ2-3

CDR3 protein: CAWSVLANPQETQYF
V gene: TRBV30
clone size: .
J gene: TRBJ2-5

CDR3 protein: CASNGERLLSGANVLTF
V gene: TRBV2
clone size: .
J gene: TRBJ2-6

CDR3 protein: CASSYRGSGRETQYF
V gene: TRBV6-5
clone size: few
J gene: TRBJ2-5

CDR3 protein: CASSSGAGVRAYTF
V gene: TRBV7-2
clone size: few
J gene: TRBJ1-2

CDR3 protein: CASSLDGQTYGYTF
V gene: TRBV7-2
clone size: .
J gene: TRBJ1-2

CDR3 protein: CASSPGAGVLQETQYF
V gene: TRBV7-7
clone size: .
J gene: TRBJ2-5

CDR3 protein: CASSFRQGADYGYTF
V gene: TRBV7-2
clone size: few
J gene: TRBJ1-2

CDR3 protein: CASSFPGELFF
V gene: TRBV4-1
clone size: few
J gene: TRBJ2-2

CDR3 protein: CASSSKDTPSTDTQYF
V gene: TRBV19
clone size: .
J gene: TRBJ2-3

CDR3 protein: CASNEGLNTEAFF
V gene: TRBV19
clone size: few
J gene: TRBJ1-1

CDR3 protein: CATSRVGVGYEQYF
V gene: TRBV15
clone size: .
J gene: TRBJ2-7

CDR3 protein: CASSEGTSGGAAPYEQYF
V gene: TRBV2
clone size: .
J gene: TRBJ2-7

CDR3 protein: CASSLELGKTEAFF
V gene: TRBV5-1
clone size: .
J gene: TRBJ1-1

CDR3 protein: CASSQVFGGPGAGELFF
V gene: TRBV4-2
clone size: once
J gene: TRBJ2-2

CDR3 protein: CASSRAGGSETQYF
V gene: TRBV25-1
clone size: few
J gene: TRBJ2-5

CDR3 protein: CATGTSGDTQYF
V gene: TRBV2
clone size: few
J gene: TRBJ2-3

CDR3 protein: CASSVGADTQYF
V gene: TRBV9
clone size: .
J gene: TRBJ2-3

CDR3 protein: CASSPPRGNTEAFF
V gene: TRBV6-5
clone size: .
J gene: TRBJ1-1

CDR3 protein: CASSAGQGGSTDTQYF
V gene: TRBV7-9
clone size: few
J gene: TRBJ2-3

CDR3 protein: CASSQTGREGYTF
V gene: TRBV4-2
clone size: .
J gene: TRBJ1-2

CDR3 protein: CAWSTPGLVAETQYF
V gene: TRBV30
clone size: few
J gene: TRBJ2-5

CDR3 protein: CASSLESHYGYTF
V gene: TRBV11-2
clone size: .
J gene: TRBJ1-2

CDR3 protein: CAWRRGTGSEQYF
V gene: TRBV30
clone size: .
J gene: TRBJ2-7

CDR3 protein: CASTVSLGETQYF
V gene: TRBV25-1
clone size: .
J gene: TRBJ2-5

CDR3 protein: CASSRGRSNQPQHF
V gene: TRBV6-5
clone size: .
J gene: TRBJ1-5

CDR3 protein: CSVEGHPGTGRSDEQFF
V gene: TRBV29-1
clone size: .
J gene: TRBJ2-1

CDR3 protein: CAWGIQGARQYF
V gene: TRBV30
clone size: once
J gene: TRBJ2-7

CDR3 protein: CSVHLRQGTREQYF
V gene: TRBV29-1
clone size: .
J gene: TRBJ2-7

CDR3 protein: CASSNRGASVFF
V gene: TRBV7-3
clone size: .
J gene: TRBJ1-1

CDR3 protein: CASTSWNYGYTF
V gene: TRBV19
clone size: .
J gene: TRBJ1-2

CDR3 protein: CASSDGDPNSPLHF
V gene: TRBV9
clone size: .
J gene: TRBJ1-6

CDR3 protein: CASSGSYEQYF
V gene: TRBV2
clone size: .
J gene: TRBJ2-7

CDR3 protein: CATAIQGAHEQYF
V gene: TRBV10-3
clone size: .
J gene: TRBJ2-7

CDR3 protein: CASSLTNEETQYF
V gene: TRBV5-1
clone size: few
J gene: TRBJ2-5